The rows below give T cell receptor beta chains drawn from one sample of a study of blood T cell repertoires in COVID-19. TCRdb keeps only in-frame clones here, not all; method: immunoSEQ multiplex PCR. In the table there are some 200,000 clones, 80% to 90% of which are singletons. The sample consisted of peripheral blood. Source of these receptors: a man aged 25 to 40 with active or convalescent COVID-19. The CDR3 runs from the conserved cysteine through the conserved F or W. A D gene is named only where the DNA matches it firmly. The size entry is marked missing in some rows and otherwise reads once, few, many or a size class.

J gene | D gene | V gene | clone size | CDR3 DNA | CDR3 protein
TRBJ2-7 | TRBD1 | TRBV5-8 | . | TGTGCCAGCAGCTTGGACAGGGGAAGCCTGTACGAGCAGTACTTC | CASSLDRGSLYEQYF
TRBJ1-5 | . | TRBV5-1 | few | TGCGCCAGCAGCTTGGGCCTGCCAGGGTTGAATCAGCCCCAGCATTTT | CASSLGLPGLNQPQHF
TRBJ2-7 | TRBD2 | TRBV19 | . | TGTGCCAGTCGACTAGCGGGAGGTTACGAGCAGTACTTC | CASRLAGGYEQYF
TRBJ2-2 | TRBD2 | TRBV2 | . | TGTGCCAGCAGTGGGGCGGGGGGTTGGAACACCGGGGAGCTGTTTTTT | CASSGAGGWNTGELFF
TRBJ1-3 | TRBD1 | TRBV5-5 | . | TGTGCCAGCAGCTTGGGACAGGGTAACGGAAACACCATATATTTT | CASSLGQGNGNTIYF
TRBJ1-1 | . | TRBV19 | . | TGTGCCAGTAGTATCTCGGGGTTCAACACTGAAGCTTTCTTT | CASSISGFNTEAFF
TRBJ1-2 | TRBD1 | TRBV19 | few | TGTGCCAGTAGTATTAGGGGACAGGGGAACGGTGGCTACACCTTC | CASSIRGQGNGGYTF
TRBJ1-2 | TRBD1 | TRBV11-3 | . | TGTGCCAGCAGCAGGGACAGCTCCTATGGCTACACCTTC | CASSRDSSYGYTF
TRBJ2-3 | . | TRBV9 | few | TGTGCCAGCAGTGCCGTCGGTCCCACAGATACGCAGTATTTT | CASSAVGPTDTQYF
TRBJ1-4 | TRBD1 | TRBV11-3 | once | TGTGCCAGCAGCTGGCCCGACAGGGGAAGTGAAAAACTGTTTTTT | CASSWPDRGSEKLFF
TRBJ1-3 | . | TRBV9 | . | TGTGCCAGCAGCGTAGCTAACACCATATATTTT | CASSVANTIYF
TRBJ1-4 | . | TRBV19 | . | TGTGCCAGTAGTCCCCGGACAGCTTCAACTAATGAAAAACTGTTTTTT | CASSPRTASTNEKLFF
TRBJ1-4 | TRBD1 | TRBV28 | few | TGTGCCAGCAGTTTAGCGGGACAGGGGGCGGCTAATGAAAAACTGTTTTTT | CASSLAGQGAANEKLFF
TRBJ2-3 | TRBD2 | TRBV9 | . | TGTGCCAGCAGCGTTAGCGGGGGTCATACGCAGTATTTT | CASSVSGGHTQYF
TRBJ1-1 | TRBD1 | TRBV6-5 | once | TGTGCCACCGCGCGAGACAGGGGAAGGGAAACTGAAGCTTTCTTT | CATARDRGRETEAFF
TRBJ1-5 | . | TRBV28 | . | TGTGCCAGCAGTCTCTCGGCGGGGGCAAGCAATCAGCCCCAGCATTTT | CASSLSAGASNQPQHF
TRBJ1-1 | TRBD1 | TRBV12-5 | once | TGTGCTAGTGGTTTGGTTAGGACAGGGGGCACTGAAGCTTTCTTT | CASGLVRTGGTEAFF
TRBJ1-2 | TRBD1 | TRBV19 | . | TGTGCCAGTAGTCTCCAGGGGACAGGGCACTATGGCTACACCTTC | CASSLQGTGHYGYTF
TRBJ1-1 | . | TRBV4-1 | . | TGCGCCAGCAGCCAAGACCGGGGATTGAAAGCTTTCTTT | CASSQDRGLKAFF
TRBJ2-2 | TRBD2 | TRBV5-4 | . | TGTGCCAGCAGCTTGTCCCCCGGGGGGGCCGGCGGGGAGCTGTTTTTT | CASSLSPGGAGGELFF
TRBJ2-2 | TRBD2 | TRBV5-4 | . | TGTGCCAGCAGCCGACTAGCGGGGGGGCCCGGGGAGCTGTTTTTT | CASSRLAGGPGELFF
TRBJ1-1 | TRBD1 | TRBV7-9 | . | TGTGCCAGCAGCTCGGACAGGGGAGGCACTGAAGCTTTCTTT | CASSSDRGGTEAFF
TRBJ1-5 | . | TRBV19 | . | TGTGCCAGTAACGAGGGGGTTCAGCCCCAGCATTTT | CASNEGVQPQHF
TRBJ1-1 | TRBD1 | TRBV27 | . | TGTGCCAGCAGTTATAAGGACAGGGGGCCTGATGAAGCTTTCTTT | CASSYKDRGPDEAFF
TRBJ2-1 | . | TRBV7-8 | . | TGTGCCAGCAGCCGAACAGGGAGCTCCTACAATGAGCAGTTCTTC | CASSRTGSSYNEQFF
TRBJ1-5 | . | TRBV27 | . | TGTGCCAGCAGTTTTGCGGGGGGAAGCAATCAGCCCCAGCATTTT | CASSFAGGSNQPQHF
TRBJ2-1 | TRBD1 | TRBV5-6 | . | TGTGCCAGCAGCTCCGCAGGGGGTGAGCAGTTCTTC | CASSSAGGEQFF
TRBJ2-1 | TRBD2 | TRBV25-1 | . | TGTGCCAGCAGTGTCTCCGGGGGGTACAATGAGCAGTTCTTC | CASSVSGGYNEQFF
TRBJ1-1 | . | TRBV14 | once | TGTGCCAGCAGCCTGGAGATATACACTGAAGCTTTCTTT | CASSLEIYTEAFF
TRBJ1-2 | . | TRBV27 | . | TGTGCCAGCAGCTCCCTCCCACCGGGACTCTACTATGGCTACACCTTC | CASSSLPPGLYYGYTF
TRBJ1-5 | TRBD1 | TRBV7-2 | . | TGTGCCAGCAGCTTAGTTGGCCAGGGGGTAGAGCCCCAGCATTTT | CASSLVGQGVEPQHF
TRBJ1-1 | TRBD1 | TRBV7-9 | . | TGTGCCAGCAGCATATGGGACAGGGTGAACACTGAAGCTTTCTTT | CASSIWDRVNTEAFF
TRBJ1-4 | . | TRBV18 | few | TGTGCCAGCTCACCCCCAGGGTGGACTAATGAAAAACTGTTTTTT | CASSPPGWTNEKLFF